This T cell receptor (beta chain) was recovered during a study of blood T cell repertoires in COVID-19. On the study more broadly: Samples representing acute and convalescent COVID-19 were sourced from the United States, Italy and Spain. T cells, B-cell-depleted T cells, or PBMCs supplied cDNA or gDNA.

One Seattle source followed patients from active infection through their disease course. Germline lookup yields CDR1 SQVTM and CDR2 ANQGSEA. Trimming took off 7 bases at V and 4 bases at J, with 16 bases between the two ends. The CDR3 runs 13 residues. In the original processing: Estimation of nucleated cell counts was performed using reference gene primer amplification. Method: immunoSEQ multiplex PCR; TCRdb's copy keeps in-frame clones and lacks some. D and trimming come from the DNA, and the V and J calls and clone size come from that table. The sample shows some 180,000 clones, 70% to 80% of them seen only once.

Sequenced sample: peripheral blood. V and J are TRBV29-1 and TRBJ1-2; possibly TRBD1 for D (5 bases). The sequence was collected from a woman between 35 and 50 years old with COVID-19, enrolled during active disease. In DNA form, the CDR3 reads TGCAGCGCCGGCGGAGCGGGGGGCTATGGCTACACCTTC. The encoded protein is CSAGGAGGYGYTF.